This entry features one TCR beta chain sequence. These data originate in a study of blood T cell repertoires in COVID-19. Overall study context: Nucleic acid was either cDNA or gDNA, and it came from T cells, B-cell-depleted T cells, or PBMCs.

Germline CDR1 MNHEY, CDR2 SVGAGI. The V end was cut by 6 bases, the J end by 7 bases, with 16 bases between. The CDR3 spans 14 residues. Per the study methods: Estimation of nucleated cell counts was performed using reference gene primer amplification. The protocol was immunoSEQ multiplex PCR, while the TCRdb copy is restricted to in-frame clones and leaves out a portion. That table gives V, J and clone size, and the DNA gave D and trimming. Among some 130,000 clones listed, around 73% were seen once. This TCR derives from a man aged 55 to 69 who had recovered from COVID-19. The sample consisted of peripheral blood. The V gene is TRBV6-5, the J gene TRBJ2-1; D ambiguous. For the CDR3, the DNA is TGTGCCAGCAGCCCCAGAAGCGCGCGGAATGAGCAGTTCTTC. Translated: CASSPRSARNEQFF.